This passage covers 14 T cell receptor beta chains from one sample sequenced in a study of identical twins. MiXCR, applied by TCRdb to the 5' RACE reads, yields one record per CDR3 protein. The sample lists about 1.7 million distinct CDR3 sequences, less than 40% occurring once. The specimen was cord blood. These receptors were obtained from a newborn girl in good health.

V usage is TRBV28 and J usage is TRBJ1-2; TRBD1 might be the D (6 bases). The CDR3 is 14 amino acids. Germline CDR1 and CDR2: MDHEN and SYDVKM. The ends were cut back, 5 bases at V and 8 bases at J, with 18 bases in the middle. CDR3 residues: CASSPPVRGVGYTF. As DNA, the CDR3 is TGTGCCAGCAGTCCCCCAGTCAGGGGAGTCGGCTACACCTTC.

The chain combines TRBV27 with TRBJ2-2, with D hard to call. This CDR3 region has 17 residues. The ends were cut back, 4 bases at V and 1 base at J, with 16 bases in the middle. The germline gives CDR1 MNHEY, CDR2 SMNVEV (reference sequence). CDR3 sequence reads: CASSSGRLTLNTGELFF. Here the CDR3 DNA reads TGTGCCAGCAGTTCTGGTCGACTGACTCTGAACACCGGGGAGCTGTTTTTT.

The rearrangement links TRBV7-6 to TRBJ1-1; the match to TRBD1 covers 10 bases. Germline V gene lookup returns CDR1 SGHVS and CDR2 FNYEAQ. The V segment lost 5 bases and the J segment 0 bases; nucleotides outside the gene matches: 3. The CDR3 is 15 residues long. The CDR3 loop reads CASSPTGGMNTEAFF. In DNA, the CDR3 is TGTGCCAGCAGCCCGACAGGGGGCATGAACACTGAAGCTTTCTTT. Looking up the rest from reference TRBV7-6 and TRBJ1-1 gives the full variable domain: GAGVSQSPRYKVTKRGQDVALRCDPISGHVSLYWYRQALGQGPEFLTYFNYEAQQDKSGLPNDRFSAERPEGSISTLTIQRTEQRDSAMYRCASSPTGGMNTEAFFGQGTRLTVV.

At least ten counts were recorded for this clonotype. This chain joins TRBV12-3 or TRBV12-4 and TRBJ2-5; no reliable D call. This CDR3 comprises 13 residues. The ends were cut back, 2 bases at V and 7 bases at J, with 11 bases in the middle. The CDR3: CASSLMSSGTQYF. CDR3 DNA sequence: TGTGCCAGCAGTTTAATGAGTAGTGGGACCCAGTACTTC.

DNA for the CDR3: TGTGCCAGCAGCCAAGATTGGACGAGGTGGGGTCATGGCTACACCTTC. Amino acids: CASSQDWTRWGHGYTF. The V gene is TRBV14, the J gene TRBJ1-2; D call uncertain. The length of the CDR3 is 16 residues. CDR1 and CDR2 (germline): SGHDN, FVKESK. Trimming removed 0 bases from V and 6 bases from J, with 17 bases in between. Complete variable domain (other parts from reference TRBV14 and TRBJ1-2): EAGVTQFPSHSVIEKGQTVTLRCDPISGHDNLYWYRRVMGKEIKFLLHFVKESKQDESGMPNNRFLAERTGGTYSTLKVQPAELEDSGVYFCASSQDWTRWGHGYTFGSGTRLTVV.

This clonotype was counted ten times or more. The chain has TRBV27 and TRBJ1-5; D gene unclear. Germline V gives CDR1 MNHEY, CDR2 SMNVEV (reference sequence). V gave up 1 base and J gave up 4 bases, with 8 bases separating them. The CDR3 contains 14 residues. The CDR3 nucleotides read TGTGCCAGCAGTTTATTCAAAGGGAATCAGCCCCAGCATTTT. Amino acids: CASSLFKGNQPQHF.

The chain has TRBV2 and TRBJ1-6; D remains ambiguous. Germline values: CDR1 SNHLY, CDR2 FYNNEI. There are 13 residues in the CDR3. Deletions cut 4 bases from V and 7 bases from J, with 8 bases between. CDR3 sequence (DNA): TGTGCCAGCAGTGTTCGCGGAAATTCACCCCTCCACTTT. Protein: CASSVRGNSPLHF.

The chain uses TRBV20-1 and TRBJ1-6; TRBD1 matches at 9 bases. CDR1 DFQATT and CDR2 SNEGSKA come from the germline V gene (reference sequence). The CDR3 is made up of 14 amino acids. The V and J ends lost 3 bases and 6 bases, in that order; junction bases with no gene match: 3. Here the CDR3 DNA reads TGCAGTGCTAGTTGGGACAGGGTTAATTCACCCCTCCACTTT. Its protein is CSASWDRVNSPLHF.

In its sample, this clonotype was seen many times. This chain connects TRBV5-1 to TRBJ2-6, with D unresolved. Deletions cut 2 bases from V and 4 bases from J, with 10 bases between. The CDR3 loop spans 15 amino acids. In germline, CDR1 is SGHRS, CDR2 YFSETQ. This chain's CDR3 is CASSFETSGANVLTF. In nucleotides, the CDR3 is TGCGCCAGCAGCTTTGAAACCTCGGGGGCCAACGTCCTGACTTTC.

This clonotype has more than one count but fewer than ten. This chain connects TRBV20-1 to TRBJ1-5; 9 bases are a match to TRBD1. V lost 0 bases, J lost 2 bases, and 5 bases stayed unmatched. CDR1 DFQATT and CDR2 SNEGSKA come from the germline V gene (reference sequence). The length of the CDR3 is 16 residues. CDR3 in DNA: TGCAGTGCTAGAGATGCGAGGACAGGGGGCAATCAGCCCCAGCATTTT. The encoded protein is CSARDARTGGNQPQHF.

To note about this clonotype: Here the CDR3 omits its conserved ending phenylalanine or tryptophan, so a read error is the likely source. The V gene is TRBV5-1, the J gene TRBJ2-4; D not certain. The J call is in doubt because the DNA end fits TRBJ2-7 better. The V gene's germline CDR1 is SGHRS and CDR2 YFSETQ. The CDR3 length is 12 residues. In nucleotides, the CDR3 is TGCGCCAGCAGCTTGGATGTAGACGAGCAGTACTCC. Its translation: CASSLDVDEQYS.

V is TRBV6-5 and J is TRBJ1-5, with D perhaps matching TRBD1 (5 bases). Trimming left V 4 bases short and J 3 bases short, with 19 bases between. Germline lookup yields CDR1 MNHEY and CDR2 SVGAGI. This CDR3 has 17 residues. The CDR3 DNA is TGTGCCAGCAGTTTCTGCGGAAGCCGGGACCTCAATCAGCCCCAGCATTTT. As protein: CASSFCGSRDLNQPQHF.

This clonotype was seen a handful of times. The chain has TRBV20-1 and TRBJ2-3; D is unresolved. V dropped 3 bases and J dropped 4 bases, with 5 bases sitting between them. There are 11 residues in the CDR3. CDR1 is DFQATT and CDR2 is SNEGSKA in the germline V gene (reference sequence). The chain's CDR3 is CSASEADTQYF. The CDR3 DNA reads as TGCAGTGCTAGTGAGGCAGATACGCAGTATTTT.

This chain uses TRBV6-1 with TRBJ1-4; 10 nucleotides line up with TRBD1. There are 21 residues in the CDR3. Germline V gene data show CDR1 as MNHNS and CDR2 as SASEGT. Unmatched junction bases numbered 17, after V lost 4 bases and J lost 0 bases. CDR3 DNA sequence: TGTGCCAGCAGTGGTACCATACCGGGACAGGGGTTGATGGCAACTAATGAAAAACTGTTTTTT. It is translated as CASSGTIPGQGLMATNEKLFF.